These 3 T cell receptor beta chains were all obtained from the same sample, sequenced in a study of blood T cell repertoires in COVID-19. Sequencing was performed with immunoSEQ multiplex PCR; in TCRdb, only in-frame clones are kept and a portion is missing. The table includes roughly 300,000 clones, 80% to 90% detected once. The sample consisted of PBMCs or T cells enriched from blood (not recorded which). All receptors derive from a woman aged 18-29 years who had recovered from COVID-19.

This chain links TRBV28 with TRBJ2-7; 11 bases line up with TRBD1. Trimming took 6 bases from V and 3 from J; bases not matched to a gene: 4. The CDR3 is made up of 14 amino acids. Germline CDR1 MDHEN, CDR2 SYDVKM. The CDR3 nucleotides read TGTGCCAGCAGGTCCGGGACAGGGGGCTACGAGCAGTACTTC. Protein sequence: CASRSGTGGYEQYF.

The J gene is TRBJ2-6, the V gene TRBV28; TRBD1 might be the D (5 bases). V was clipped by 3 bases and J by 0 bases, with 12 bases between them. The length of the CDR3 is 17 residues. CDR1 and CDR2 from the germline V gene are MDHEN and SYDVKM. As DNA, the CDR3 is TGTGCCAGCAGTTTGTGGACACTCGACTCTGGGGCCAACGTCCTGACTTTC. This encodes CASSLWTLDSGANVLTF. Supplemented by reference TRBV28 and TRBJ2-6, the full variable domain reads DVKVTQSSRYLVKRTGEKVFLECVQDMDHENMFWYRQDPGLGLRLIYFSYDVKMKEKGDIPEGYSVSREKKERFSLILESASTNQTSMYLCASSLWTLDSGANVLTFGAGSRLTVL.

The genes are TRBV27 and TRBJ2-2; the D gene is possibly TRBD2 (5 bases). Germline V gene sequence: CDR1 MNHEY, CDR2 SMNVEV (reference sequence). CDR3 length: 17 residues. Deletions cut 7 bases from V and 2 bases from J, with 20 bases between. The CDR3: CASIASVASPNTGELFF. CDR3 DNA: TGTGCCAGCATCGCATCCGTAGCGTCGCCCAACACCGGGGAGCTGTTTTTT.